Each of the 26 T cell receptor beta chains below was sequenced from the same sample in a study of T cells of healthy individuals. TCRdb processed the 5' RACE reads anew with MiXCR; each CDR3 protein has one entry. The sample contains around 79,000 distinct CDR3 sequences, about 5% of which appear only once. The receptors shown here come from a female donor in good health.

The table lists this clonotype with many counts. This chain joins TRBV24-1 and TRBJ2-1; 10 nucleotides match TRBD2. Germline V CDR1 and CDR2: KGHDR, SFDVKD. CDR3 size: 15 residues. Trimming took 3 bases from V and 7 from J; bases not matched to a gene: 5. In DNA form, the CDR3 reads TGTGCCACCAGTGATCGGTCTAGCGGGAGTAATGAGCAGTTCTTC. As protein: CATSDRSSGSNEQFF.

This clonotype was seen many times. The chain recombines TRBV20-1 with TRBJ2-7; no firm D call. This CDR3 has 14 amino acids. CDR1 DFQATT and CDR2 SNEGSKA come from the germline V gene (reference sequence). The ends were cut back, 0 bases at V and 2 bases at J, with 11 bases in the middle. In DNA, the CDR3 is TGCAGTGCTAGAGATATGGGGTGGGCCTACGAGCAGTACTTC. Translating it yields CSARDMGWAYEQYF.

This clonotype was counted many times. V gene TRBV12-3 or TRBV12-4 combines with J gene TRBJ1-2, with D maybe TRBD1 (5 bases). The CDR3 spans 15 residues. Trimming cost V 8 bases and J 4 bases, with 20 bases left between them. The CDR3 loop reads CASSLGAHQLYGYTF. The CDR3 region has the DNA TGTGCCAGCTCCCTCGGGGCACACCAACTCTATGGCTACACCTTC.

The gene calls are TRBV7-2 and TRBJ2-1, with 11 positions matching TRBD2. The CDR3 totals 15 residues. The V and J ends lost 1 base and 9 bases, in that order; junction bases with no gene match: 5. CDR1 and CDR2 (germline): SGHTA, FQGNSA. The CDR3 sequence: CASSLETSGRGEQFF. Here the CDR3 DNA reads TGTGCCAGCAGCTTAGAAACTAGCGGGAGAGGTGAGCAGTTCTTC.

This clonotype showed up just a few times. The genes are TRBV5-1 and TRBJ2-3; D possibly corresponds to TRBD2 (7 bases). This CDR3 is 16 amino acids long. Trimming shortened V by 4 bases and J by 0 bases, and 15 bases separated the two germline ends. Germline loops: CDR1 SGHRS, CDR2 YFSETQ. As DNA, the CDR3 is TGCGCCAGCAGCCCGGGGGGCCCCTTGAGCACAGATACGCAGTATTTT. It translates to CASSPGGPLSTDTQYF.

This clonotype was found many times. The rearrangement links TRBV7-9 to TRBJ2-1; 13 nucleotides match TRBD2. Germline values: CDR1 SEHNR, CDR2 FQNEAQ (reference sequence). This CDR3 has 13 residues. V shed 5 bases and J 15 bases; nucleotides not matched to a gene: 7. CDR3 in amino acids: CASSITSGRAWFF. DNA for the CDR3: TGTGCCAGCAGCATAACTAGCGGGAGGGCGTGGTTCTTC.

The rearrangement uses TRBV3-1 and TRBJ1-6; weak D call: TRBD1 (6 bases). With 4 bases removed from V and 3 bases from J, the gap between germline ends came to 13 bases. Germline CDR1 is LGHDT and CDR2 is YNNKEL (reference sequence). The CDR3 length is 16 residues. CDR3 sequence reads: CASSLFTGNYNSPLHF. For the CDR3, the DNA is TGTGCCAGCAGCCTCTTCACAGGGAACTATAATTCACCCCTCCACTTT.

In this sample, this clonotype turned up many times. In nucleotides, the CDR3 is TGTGCCAGCAGCTCGACTAGCGTCCTTCACAATGAGCAGTTCTTC. It is translated as CASSSTSVLHNEQFF. The J gene is TRBJ2-1, the V gene TRBV7-2, with 8 bases aligning to TRBD2. The trim removed 4 bases at V and 5 bases at J, leaving 7 bases unmatched. This CDR3 has 15 amino acids. CDR1 SGHTA and CDR2 FQGNSA come from the germline V gene.

The rearrangement links TRBV7-9 to TRBJ2-3, with 10 bases matching TRBD2. The CDR3 loop spans 16 amino acids. Germline V lookup: CDR1 SEHNR, CDR2 FQNEAQ (reference sequence). V was pared by 5 bases and J by 0 bases, with 5 bases of the junction left unmatched. The CDR3 loop is CASSHQTSGSTDTQYF. For the CDR3, the DNA is TGTGCCAGCAGCCATCAGACTAGCGGGAGCACAGATACGCAGTATTTT.

The CDR3 DNA sequence: TGTGCCAGCAGCCAACCGGACGGATATTCACCCCTCCACTTT. The encoded protein is CASSQPDGYSPLHF. This chain connects TRBV4-2 to TRBJ1-6; no clear D gene. Germline loops: CDR1 LGHNA, CDR2 YNFKEQ. The CDR3 is made up of 14 amino acids. The germline V and J ends were trimmed by 2 bases and 8 bases, with 10 bases remaining between them.

This clonotype was counted a few times. The V call is TRBV20-1, the J call TRBJ1-5; maybe TRBD1 (5 bases). Trimming left V 3 bases short and J 6 bases short, with 12 bases between. The CDR3 length is 13 residues. Germline loops: CDR1 DFQATT, CDR2 SNEGSKA (reference sequence). The DNA of the CDR3 is TGCAGTGCTAGTAGGGGAAGGTCTCAGCCCCAGCATTTT. It is translated as CSASRGRSQPQHF.

This clonotype was seen at least ten times. The J gene is TRBJ2-7, the V gene TRBV20-1, with D hard to call. The CDR3 extends over 13 amino acids. Per the germline V gene, CDR1 is DFQATT and CDR2 is SNEGSKA (reference sequence). V was clipped by 0 bases and J by 1 base, with 7 bases between them. The CDR3 coding sequence is TGCAGTGCTAGAGAGGCTGTGTCCTACGAGCAGTACTTC. Its protein is CSAREAVSYEQYF.

The rearrangement joins TRBV29-1 to TRBJ2-1, with D perhaps matching TRBD2 (5 bases). CDR1 is SQVTM and CDR2 is ANQGSEA in the germline V gene. Trimming cost V 2 bases and J 1 base, with 9 bases left between them. The length of the CDR3 is 14 residues. CDR3 in amino acids: CSVELAESYNEQFF. The CDR3 DNA sequence: TGCAGCGTTGAACTAGCAGAATCCTACAATGAGCAGTTCTTC.

This clonotype was observed many times. The chain joins TRBV7-6 to TRBJ1-4; the D gene is possibly TRBD1 (6 bases). From germline, CDR1 is SGHVS and CDR2 FNYEAQ. This CDR3 is built from 19 residues. V gave up 5 bases and J gave up 0 bases, with 22 bases separating them. The CDR3 here is CASSPLFHRVEATNEKLFF. The CDR3 nucleotides read TGTGCCAGCAGCCCTCTATTCCACAGGGTAGAGGCAACTAATGAAAAACTGTTTTTT.

This clonotype has ten or more counts. The chain recombines TRBV28 with TRBJ1-4; no clear D. The CDR3 has 14 amino acids. The germline V gene has CDR1 MDHEN and CDR2 SYDVKM. Trimming took off 6 bases at V and 0 bases at J, with 8 bases between the two ends. The CDR3 region is CASRGSTTNEKLFF. DNA of the CDR3: TGTGCCAGCAGGGGTAGTACAACTAATGAAAAACTGTTTTTT. The complete variable domain, with remaining parts taken from reference TRBV28 and TRBJ1-4, reads DVKVTQSSRYLVKRTGEKVFLECVQDMDHENMFWYRQDPGLGLRLIYFSYDVKMKEKGDIPEGYSVSREKKERFSLILESASTNQTSMYLCASRGSTTNEKLFFGSGTQLSVL.

This clonotype has a count of ten or more. The rearrangement links TRBV2 to TRBJ2-2; 9 bases are shared with TRBD1. Germline V lookup: CDR1 SNHLY, CDR2 FYNNEI. V shed 0 bases and J 3 bases; nucleotides not matched to a gene: 20. This CDR3 spans 22 amino acids. CDR3 residues: CASSEALGGQGGGTFYTGELFF. The CDR3 bases are TGTGCCAGCAGTGAAGCGCTTGGGGGACAGGGAGGGGGTACCTTCTACACCGGGGAGCTGTTTTTT.

At least ten counts were recorded for this clonotype. V and J are TRBV14 and TRBJ2-7; 7 bases fit TRBD1. From germline, CDR1 is SGHDN and CDR2 FVKESK. This CDR3 comprises 13 residues. The trim removed 7 bases at V and 3 bases at J, leaving 6 bases unmatched. Written as DNA, the CDR3 is TGTGCCAGCACCCAGGGACAGTTCTACGAGCAGTACTTC. Translated: CASTQGQFYEQYF.

Notes on this clonotype: A much larger clone differs from this one at a single base, so this may be a read error. This chain joins TRBV6-6 and TRBJ1-2, with 10 bases identical to TRBD1. Germline-derived CDR1 and CDR2 are MNHNY and SVGAGI (reference sequence). The CDR3 has 15 amino acids. The CDR3 DNA is TGTTCCAGCAGTTTGACAGGGGGCGCTGACTATGGCTACACCTTC. It encodes CSSSLTGGADYGYTF.

This clonotype appeared many times. V and J are TRBV4-1 and TRBJ2-2; D might be TRBD1 or TRBD2, each matching 6 bases. V shed 7 bases and J shed 9 bases, with 15 bases lying between them. Germline V gene lookup returns CDR1 MGHRA and CDR2 YSYEKL. CDR3 length: 13 residues. The CDR3 DNA follows: TGCGCCAGCACCGAACCCGGGGGCCGGGAGCTGTTTTTT. This encodes CASTEPGGRELFF.

In regard to this clonotype: A much larger clone lies a single base off, so this may be a read error. J is TRBJ2-7 and V is TRBV29-1; D gene unclear. The V end lost 7 bases, the J end lost 0 bases, and 16 bases lay between the germline ends. CDR1 and CDR2 (germline): SQVTM, ANQGSEA. The CDR3 is 14 residues long. CDR3 loop: CSAAIVPSSYEQYF. In DNA, the CDR3 is TGCAGCGCCGCTATCGTCCCGAGCTCCTACGAGCAGTACTTC.

This clonotype was seen at least ten times. CDR3 loop: CASSFLNTEAFF. Here the CDR3 DNA reads TGTGCCAGCAGCTTCCTGAACACTGAAGCTTTCTTT. The rearrangement links TRBV11-1 to TRBJ1-1; no clear D gene. CDR3 length: 12 amino acids. Germline CDR1 reads SGHAT; CDR2 reads FQDESV (reference sequence). V was pared by 3 bases and J by 0 bases, with 2 bases between.

This clonotype was counted between two and nine times. V usage is TRBV7-9 and J usage is TRBJ1-2; TRBD1 is a possible D gene (6 bases). The CDR3 sequence is 13 residues long. The germline gives CDR1 SEHNR, CDR2 FQNEAQ (reference sequence). V was clipped by 6 bases and J by 7 bases, with 15 bases between them. In DNA form, the CDR3 reads TGTGCCAGCAGAGGACAGAGCCCCGGTGGCTACACCTTC. Encoded protein: CASRGQSPGGYTF. Full variable domain (missing parts from reference TRBV7-9 and TRBJ1-2): DTGVSQNPRHKITKRGQNVTFRCDPISEHNRLYWYRQTLGQGPEFLTYFQNEAQLEKSRLLSDRFSAERPKGSFSTLEIQRTEQGDSAMYLCASRGQSPGGYTFGSGTRLTVV.

This clonotype came up many times. J is TRBJ2-7 and V is TRBV4-2; 13 bases are shared with TRBD2. Germline lookup yields CDR1 LGHNA and CDR2 YNFKEQ. J lost 5 bases, V lost 4 bases, and 5 bases had no gene match. The CDR3 has 15 residues. CDR3 sequence (DNA): TGTGCCAGCAGCCCACTAGCGGGAGGGCATGACGAGCAGTACTTC. This codes for CASSPLAGGHDEQYF.

This clonotype was seen ten or more times. The chain uses TRBV28 and TRBJ2-7, with 11 nucleotides matching TRBD2. CDR3 size: 17 residues. Germline V CDR1 and CDR2: MDHEN, SYDVKM. The V gene end was trimmed by 6 bases and the J gene end by 6 bases; junction bases not matched to a gene: 16. CDR3: CASSPQPSGRPRGEQYF. CDR3 bases: TGTGCCAGCAGCCCACAGCCTAGCGGGAGGCCCCGGGGCGAGCAGTACTTC.

Concerning this clonotype: A much larger clone differs from this one at a single base, so this may be a read error. The CDR3 DNA follows: TGTGCCAGCAACGAGGGGTCCGCGGCTTTCTTT. As protein: CASNEGSAAFF. The V call is TRBV7-9, the J call TRBJ1-1; TRBD1 is a possible D gene (5 bases). The V end lost 7 bases, the J end lost 11 bases, and 14 bases lay between the germline ends. The germline CDR1 and CDR2 sequences are SEHNR and FQNEAQ (reference sequence). This CDR3 is built from 11 residues.

This chain links TRBV3-1 with TRBJ2-2, with 9 bases fitting TRBD2. CDR1 LGHDT and CDR2 YNNKEL come from the germline V gene (reference sequence). V lost 6 bases to trimming and J lost 2 bases; unmatched junction nucleotides: 4. The CDR3 extends over 15 amino acids. The CDR3 region is CASSWGLANTGELFF. CDR3 bases: TGTGCCAGCAGTTGGGGACTAGCTAACACCGGGGAGCTGTTTTTT. Full variable domain (missing parts from reference TRBV3-1 and TRBJ2-2): DTAVSQTPKYLVTQMGNDKSIKCEQNLGHDTMYWYKQDSKKFLKIMFSYNNKELIINETVPNRFSPKSPDKAHLNLHINSLELGDSAVYFCASSWGLANTGELFFGEGSRLTVL.